The sequence of this T cell receptor (beta chain) was determined in a study of sequential checkpoint blockade in melanoma. Study information: Arm A got nivolumab then ipilimumab; arm B the reverse, 1:1. Maintenance nivolumab came after either treatment sequence.

Treatment in this sample: randomized to nivolumab then ipilimumab (arm A) or the reverse (arm B). Patients had received no earlier DNA-damaging chemotherapy. Sorted cells were live CD3+CD8+, lacking CD19 and CD56, from PBMCs. Libraries were prepared by immunoSEQ multiplex PCR; TCRdb keeps only in-frame clonotypes and omits some of them. This sample has roughly 28,000 clones, with roughly 80% found just once. The TCR comes from a human donor with melanoma. The specimen was CD8+ T cells sorted from blood (inferred from file names), collected from a patient given nivolumab and ipilimumab in sequence.

CDR3 in amino acids: CSVVGQGYEQYF. The CDR3 DNA reads as TGCAGCGTTGTCGGACAGGGCTACGAGCAGTACTTC. The chain has TRBV29-1 and TRBJ2-7; 8 bases match TRBD1. Losses at the gene ends were 4 bases for V and 3 bases for J; bases not matched to a gene: 2. This CDR3 has 12 amino acids. Germline V gives CDR1 SQVTM, CDR2 ANQGSEA.